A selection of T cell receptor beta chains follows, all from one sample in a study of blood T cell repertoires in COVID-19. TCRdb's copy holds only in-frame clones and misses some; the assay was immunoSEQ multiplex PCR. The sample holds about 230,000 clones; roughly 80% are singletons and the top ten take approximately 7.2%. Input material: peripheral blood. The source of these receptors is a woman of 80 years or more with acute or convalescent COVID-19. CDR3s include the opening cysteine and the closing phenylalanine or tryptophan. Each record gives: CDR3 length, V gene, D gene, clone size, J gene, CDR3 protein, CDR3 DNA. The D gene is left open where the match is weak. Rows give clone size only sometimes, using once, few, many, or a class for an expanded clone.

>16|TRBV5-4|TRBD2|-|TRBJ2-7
CASSLAGRGEYHEQYF
TGTGCCAGCAGCTTGGCCGGGAGGGGCGAATACCACGAGCAGTACTTC
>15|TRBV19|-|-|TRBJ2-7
CANTPQGTPLTEQYF
TGTGCCAATACCCCCCAAGGGACACCTTTGACGGAGCAGTACTTC
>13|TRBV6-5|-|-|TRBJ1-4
CASSRERNEKLFF
TGTGCCAGCTCTAGGGAGCGCAATGAAAAACTGTTTTTT
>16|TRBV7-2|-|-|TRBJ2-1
CASSLALSTGYNEQFF
TGTGCCAGCAGCTTAGCTCTGAGTACAGGCTACAATGAGCAGTTCTTC
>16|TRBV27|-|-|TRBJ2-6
CASSLMGLAGANVLTF
TGTGCCAGCAGTTTGATGGGCCTCGCTGGGGCCAACGTCCTGACTTTC
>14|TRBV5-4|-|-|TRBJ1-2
CASSLEPGNYGYTF
TGTGCCAGCAGCTTGGAACCGGGGAACTATGGCTACACCTTC
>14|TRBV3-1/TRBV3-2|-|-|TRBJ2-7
CASSPSAGPYEQYF
TGTGCCAGCAGCCCATCGGCTGGGCCTTACGAGCAGTACTTC
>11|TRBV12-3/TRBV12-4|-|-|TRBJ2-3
CASSSRDTQYF
TGTGCCAGCAGCTCGAGGGATACGCAGTATTTT
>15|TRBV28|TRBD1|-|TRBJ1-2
CASSLLDRAGYGYTF
TGTGCCAGCAGTTTATTGGACAGGGCGGGCTATGGCTACACCTTC
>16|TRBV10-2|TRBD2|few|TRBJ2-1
CASSDFGTSEYNEQFF
TGCGCCAGCAGTGATTTCGGGACTAGCGAGTACAATGAGCAGTTCTTC
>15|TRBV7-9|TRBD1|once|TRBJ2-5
CASSLGGGAYETQYF
TGTGCCAGCAGCTTAGGAGGGGGCGCGTATGAGACCCAGTACTTC
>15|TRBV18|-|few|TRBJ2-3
CASSPAGGVPDTQYF
TGTGCCAGCTCACCGGCAGGAGGGGTCCCAGATACGCAGTATTTT
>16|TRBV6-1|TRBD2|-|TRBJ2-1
CASSEGLAGDIFEQFF
TGTGCCAGCAGTGAAGGCTTGGCGGGAGACATTTTTGAGCAGTTCTTC
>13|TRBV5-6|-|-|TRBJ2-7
CASSQDYLYEQYF
TGTGCCAGCAGCCAAGACTACCTCTACGAGCAGTACTTC
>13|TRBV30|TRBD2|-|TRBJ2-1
CAWTAGGLGEQFF
TGTGCCTGGACGGCGGGAGGTCTAGGTGAGCAGTTCTTC
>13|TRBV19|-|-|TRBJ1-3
CASREPSGNTIYF
TGTGCCAGCCGAGAACCTTCTGGAAACACCATATATTTT
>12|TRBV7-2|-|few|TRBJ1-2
CASSPQGAGYTF
TGTGCCAGCAGCCCACAGGGTGCTGGCTACACCTTC
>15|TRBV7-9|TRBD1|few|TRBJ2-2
CASSWGTGNTGELFF
TGTGCCAGCAGCTGGGGGACAGGAAACACCGGGGAGCTGTTTTTT
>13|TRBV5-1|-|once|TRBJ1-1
CASSPGINTEAFF
TGCGCCAGCAGCCCCGGGATAAACACTGAAGCTTTCTTT
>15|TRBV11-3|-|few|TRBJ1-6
CASSLDGLPNSPLHF
TGTGCCAGCAGCTTAGATGGACTACCGAATTCACCCCTCCACTTT
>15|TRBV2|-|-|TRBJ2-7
CASSERGGPSYEQYF
TGTGCCAGCAGTGAACGAGGGGGTCCTTCCTACGAGCAGTACTTC
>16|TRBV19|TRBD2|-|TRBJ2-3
CASSIGLAGPTDTQYF
TGTGCCAGTAGTATAGGGCTAGCGGGACCCACAGATACGCAGTATTTT
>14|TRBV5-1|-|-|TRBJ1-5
CASSLALGGQPQHF
TGCGCCAGCAGCTTGGCGCTGGGGGGTCAGCCCCAGCATTTT
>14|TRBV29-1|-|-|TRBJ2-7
CSVARTEQTYEQYF
TGCAGCGTTGCGAGGACAGAGCAAACGTACGAGCAGTACTTC
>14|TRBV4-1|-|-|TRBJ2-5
CASSQIQGRETQYF
TGCGCCAGCAGCCAGATACAGGGAAGGGAGACCCAGTACTTC
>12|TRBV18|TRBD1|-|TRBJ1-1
CASSPADREAFF
TGTGCCAGCTCACCTGCGGACAGGGAAGCTTTCTTT
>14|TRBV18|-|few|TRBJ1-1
CASSPRPNPTEAFF
TGTGCCAGCTCACCACGCCCTAACCCCACTGAAGCTTTCTTT
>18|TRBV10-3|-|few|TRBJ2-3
CAIQNSLAEGGVTDTQYF
TGTGCCATCCAAAATTCCTTGGCAGAGGGGGGGGTCACAGATACGCAGTATTTT
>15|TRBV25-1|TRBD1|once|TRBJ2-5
CASSEPGTGSETQYF
TGTGCCAGCAGTGAACCCGGGACAGGGTCGGAGACCCAGTACTTC
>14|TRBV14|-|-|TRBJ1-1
CASSQEQVNTEAFF
TGTGCCAGCAGCCAAGAACAGGTGAACACTGAAGCTTTCTTT
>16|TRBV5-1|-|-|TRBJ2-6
CASSLATGSGANVLTF
TGCGCCAGCAGCTTGGCCACAGGGTCCGGGGCCAACGTCCTGACTTTC
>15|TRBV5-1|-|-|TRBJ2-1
CASSLSLSSYNEQFF
TGCGCCAGCAGCCTCTCACTGAGCTCCTACAATGAGCAGTTCTTC
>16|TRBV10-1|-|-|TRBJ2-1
CASSEVASLIYNEQFF
TGCGCCAGCAGTGAAGTTGCTAGCCTAATATACAATGAGCAGTTCTTC
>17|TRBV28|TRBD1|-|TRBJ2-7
CASSKFMSYRGVYEQYF
TGTGCCAGCAGTAAGTTTATGTCGTACAGGGGGGTCTACGAGCAGTACTTC
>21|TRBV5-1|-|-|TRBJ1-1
CASSAHAKSGPHSGMNTEAFF
TGCGCCAGCAGCGCCCACGCCAAAAGCGGACCCCACTCGGGAATGAACACTGAAGCTTTCTTT
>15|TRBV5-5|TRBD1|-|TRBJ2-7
CASSFHRGVSDEQYF
TGTGCCAGCAGCTTCCACAGGGGAGTTAGCGACGAGCAGTACTTC
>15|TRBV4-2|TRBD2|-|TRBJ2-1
CASSQGLAGAAEQFF
TGTGCCAGCAGCCAAGGACTAGCGGGAGCGGCTGAGCAGTTCTTC
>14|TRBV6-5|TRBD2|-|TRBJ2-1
CASSPSGRADEQFF
TGTGCCAGCAGTCCTAGCGGGAGGGCCGATGAGCAGTTCTTC
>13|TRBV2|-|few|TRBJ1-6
CASRGAYNSPLHF
TGTGCCAGCAGAGGGGCGTATAATTCACCCCTCCACTTT
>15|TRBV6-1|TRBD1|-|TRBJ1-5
CASSEPGGFGQPQHF
TGTGCCAGCAGTGAACCAGGGGGTTTCGGTCAGCCCCAGCATTTT
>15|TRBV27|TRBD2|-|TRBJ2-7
CASSPRTSPSYEQYF
TGTGCCAGCAGTCCTCGGACTAGCCCCTCCTACGAGCAGTACTTC
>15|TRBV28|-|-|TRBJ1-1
CASSRKLTGNTEAFF
TGTGCCAGCAGTCGTAAGTTGACAGGTAACACTGAAGCTTTCTTT
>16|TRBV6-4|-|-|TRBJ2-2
CASSPELITNTGELFF
TGTGCCAGCAGTCCGGAGCTTATAACTAACACCGGGGAGCTGTTTTTT
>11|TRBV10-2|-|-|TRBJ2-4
CASSEGQVQYF
TGCGCCAGCAGTGAGGGGCAGGTTCAGTACTTC
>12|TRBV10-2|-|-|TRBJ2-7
CASSGRSSEQYF
TGCGCCAGCAGTGGAAGGAGTTCCGAGCAGTACTTC